The T cell receptor (beta chain) described here comes from a study of OX40 agonist ivuxolimab in advanced cancers. Background for the entire study: The costimulatory receptor OX40 (CD134) was targeted by ivuxolimab, a fully human IgG2 agonistic monoclonal antibody. The monotherapy dose-escalation portion (N ≈ 50 patients) of the phase I ivuxolimab trial is reported in the paper. Partial responses were achieved by three dose-escalation patients, of whom one had hepatocellular carcinoma and two had cutaneous melanoma. The point of sequencing TCRbeta in the periphery was to test whether ivuxolimab changed TCR sequence diversity and drove clonal T-cell expansion. Prior anti-PD-1, anti-PD-L1 or anti-CTLA-4 therapy was permitted, and less than 45% of dose-escalation patients had received checkpoint inhibitors. A male proportion of approximately 83% and a mean age of approximately 58 years, ranging from 23 to 79, were recorded for the dose-escalation cohort. Intravenous ivuxolimab was administered to patients every 2 weeks at six dose levels: 0.01, 0.1, 0.3, 1.5, 3 and 10 mg/kg. Of the approximately 54 dose-escalation patients, hepatocellular carcinoma was present in around 19, melanoma in roughly 15, renal cell carcinoma in 9 and head and neck cancer in 9.

Sequences MDHEN (CDR1) and SYDVKM (CDR2) are obtained from the germline V gene. The CDR3 runs 16 residues from the cysteine to the phenylalanine. Only the CDR3 portion is preserved as DNA: 48 bases, with reading frame beginning at the first base. The junction shows trimming of 6 bases on V and 2 bases on J, and the gene matches do not reach 10 bases of it. Turning to this clone: Its antigen target is currently unknown. Base qualities were left out, and no much larger clone turns up one base away.

To sequence the TCRbeta CDR3 region, genomic DNA was isolated from the sorted cells. The immunoSEQ Assay was used for sequencing of TCRbeta CDR3 regions. The source is immuneACCESS, and TCRdb retained only in-frame sequences with V and J called. Part of the clones is not carried over; for the studies checked, unresolved V genes explain less than half of this, and the remainder is unexplained. This sample holds about 62,000 clones; roughly 87% were observed only once. About 0.75% of the sample is held by the ten biggest clonotypes. Findings and caveats that apply to the study as a whole: Low levels of normalized T-cell clonal expansion were also shown by some nonresponding patients. In partial responders in the 0.1-3.0 mg/kg groups, normalized peripheral clonal expansion was found to be among the lowest, especially among CD8+ T cells. The antigen specificity of the peripheral T cells that underwent clonal expansion was not determined. After ivuxolimab, more expanded clones were found on average in CD8+ T cells than in CD4+ T cells. Clonal expansion of both CD4+ and CD8+ blood T cells was observed from baseline to week 6 at doses 0.1 to 3.0 mg/kg.

The trial excluded patients who had a history of autoimmune disease or were on systemic immunosuppression. In every dose cohort, peripheral blood was drawn for TCR sequencing at baseline, cycle 4 day 1, and cycle 7 day 1. Samples came from an open-label, multicenter, first-in-human phase I dose-escalation trial of ivuxolimab. The trial enrolled adults with locally advanced or metastatic head and neck squamous cell, hepatocellular, melanoma or renal cell carcinoma. Before TCR sequencing, CD4+ and CD8+ T cells were separately sorted from peripheral blood. The source was CD4+ or CD8+ T cells sorted from blood, collected in a trial of the OX40 agonist ivuxolimab. The receptor chain draws on TRBV28 and TRBJ2-3, and 8 bases in between align with TRBD2. This sequence was found in an adult with an advanced solid tumor such as melanoma, head and neck, liver or kidney cancer. The CDR3 reads as follows: CASSASGGEATDTQYF. The DNA sequence reads TGTGCCAGCAGCGCGTCGGGGGGGGAGGCCACAGATACGCAGTATTTT.